Listed below are T cell receptor beta chains from one sample, sequenced in a study of blood T cell repertoires in COVID-19. Some clones are missing from TCRdb's copy, which holds only in-frame ones; the method was immunoSEQ multiplex PCR. The table includes some 98,000 clones, around 82% detected once. Sequenced material: peripheral blood. The receptors shown here come from a man aged 65 to 79 with active or convalescent COVID-19. The CDR3 runs from the conserved cysteine through the conserved F or W. The D gene is left open where the match is weak. Not all rows give a size; the values are once, few, many and, for expanded clones, a class.

-	TRBV29-1	TRBJ2-6	-	TGCAGCGTTCGCGGGGCTGGGGCCAACGTCCTGACTTTC	CSVRGAGANVLTF
TRBD1	TRBV7-8	TRBJ2-7	-	TGTGCCAGCAGCTGGGGACAGGGCACTAGAGAGCAGTACTTC	CASSWGQGTREQYF
TRBD1	TRBV4-2	TRBJ2-7	-	TGTGCCAGCAGCCAAGAGACAGGGCGCTACGAGCAGTACTTC	CASSQETGRYEQYF
TRBD1	TRBV18	TRBJ2-2	-	TGTGCCAGCTCACCACAGTGGACAGGGAAGAACACCGGGGAGCTGTTTTTT	CASSPQWTGKNTGELFF
-	TRBV24-1	TRBJ2-3	once	TGTGCCACCAGTGATTTTAAAGGAAGTCACGTCAGCGGGCCTGTAAGAGATACGCAGTATTTT	CATSDFKGSHVSGPVRDTQYF
-	TRBV7-2	TRBJ1-1	-	TGTGCCAGCAGCTTATTGCCCGCTACCTACACTGAAGCTTTCTTT	CASSLLPATYTEAFF
-	TRBV6-5	TRBJ1-2	-	TGTGCCAGTGTTAATCGGGGTCGCGGGGATGGCTACACCTTC	CASVNRGRGDGYTF
-	TRBV11-3	TRBJ2-7	-	TGTGCCAGCAGCTTACAACAGGGCTACGAGCAGTACTTC	CASSLQQGYEQYF
-	TRBV4-2	TRBJ2-1	few	TGTGCCAGCAGCCAAAGGGGGAATGAGCAGTTCTTC	CASSQRGNEQFF
-	TRBV3-1/TRBV3-2	TRBJ1-1	-	TGTGCCAGCAGCCAGGTAGCGGGCACTGAAGCTTTCTTT	CASSQVAGTEAFF
-	TRBV29-1	TRBJ2-2	-	TGCAGCGTTGGGCTTGCTTCGAACACCGGGGAGCTGTTTTTT	CSVGLASNTGELFF
TRBD2	TRBV5-1	TRBJ2-3	-	TGCGCCAGCAGCTTGGGGCGGGGGGAGACCACAGATACGCAGTATTTT	CASSLGRGETTDTQYF
TRBD1	TRBV7-9	TRBJ2-7	-	TGTGCCAGCAGCGTAAGGGACAGTTCTCTGTACTTC	CASSVRDSSLYF
TRBD2	TRBV6-2/TRBV6-3	TRBJ2-1	-	TGTGCCAGCAGCCTACTAGCGGGGGGGAATAATGAGCAGTTCTTC	CASSLLAGGNNEQFF
TRBD2	TRBV9	TRBJ2-1	-	TGTGCCAGCAGCATAGCGGGGGGGACCTACAATGAGCAGTTCTTC	CASSIAGGTYNEQFF
TRBD1	TRBV19	TRBJ1-5	-	TGTGCCAGTAGTTTACAGGGGGCAAATCAGCCCCAGCATTTT	CASSLQGANQPQHF
-	TRBV9	TRBJ2-1	-	TGTGCCAGCAGCGTAGGGAGGGGCGCCTACAATGAGCAGTTCTTC	CASSVGRGAYNEQFF
-	TRBV5-5	TRBJ1-5	-	TGTGCCAGCAGCCTAGGCAGGGGCAATAATCAGCCCCAGCATTTT	CASSLGRGNNQPQHF
-	TRBV11-3	TRBJ2-5	-	TGTGCCAGCAGCCCCAGACAGGATGGGACCCAGTACTTC	CASSPRQDGTQYF
TRBD2	TRBV18	TRBJ2-1	-	TGTGCCAGCTCACCCGGGACTAGCTCCAATGAGCAGTTCTTC	CASSPGTSSNEQFF
-	TRBV5-8	TRBJ1-2	few	TGTGCCAGCAGCTTGGAGGAAGGGGCCTATGGCTACACCTTC	CASSLEEGAYGYTF
-	TRBV6-5	TRBJ2-2	-	TGTGCCAGCAGTTACTTCTCTAGCCGCACCGGGGAGCTGTTTTTT	CASSYFSSRTGELFF
TRBD2	TRBV5-4	TRBJ2-1	-	TGTGCCAGCAGCGCACTAGCGGGGGGGCGTCAGTTCTTC	CASSALAGGRQFF
TRBD1	TRBV12-3/TRBV12-4	TRBJ2-3	-	TGTGCCACCGGGACAGGCGTAGATACGCAGTATTTT	CATGTGVDTQYF
-	TRBV20-1	TRBJ2-1	once	TGCAGTGCTAGTGCCGGGAGCTCCTACAATGAGCAGTTCTTC	CSASAGSSYNEQFF
-	TRBV18	TRBJ2-7	-	TGTGCCAGCTCACCAGAGGGGGGGCTTCTAGTTTTC	CASSPEGGLLVF
TRBD1	TRBV6-6	TRBJ1-2	-	TGTGCCAGCAGAACGACAGGGAGCGGTGTTGGCTACACCTTC	CASRTTGSGVGYTF
-	TRBV7-3	TRBJ1-1	few	TGTGCCAGCAGCTTTTCCTCACCAGGGGACACTGAAGCTTTCTTT	CASSFSSPGDTEAFF
TRBD1	TRBV5-1	TRBJ1-2	-	TGCGCCAGCAGCGTCGGACAGGGGGGCTATGGCTACACCTTC	CASSVGQGGYGYTF
TRBD2	TRBV7-9	TRBJ2-7	-	TGTGCCAGCAGCGATTCGGGACTAGCGGGGAGATACGAGCAGTACTTC	CASSDSGLAGRYEQYF
TRBD1	TRBV5-6	TRBJ2-1	-	TGTGCCAGCAGTCATGACAGGGGAGCTGCTGGTGAGCAGTTCTTC	CASSHDRGAAGEQFF
TRBD2	TRBV28	TRBJ2-1	-	TGTGCCAGCAGGTTAGCGGGGGCGGGGAATGAGCAGTTCTTC	CASRLAGAGNEQFF
TRBD2	TRBV7-3	TRBJ2-7	-	TGTGCCAGCAGCTTAGGGGGGGACGGAGCCTACGAGCAGTACTTC	CASSLGGDGAYEQYF
-	TRBV3-1/TRBV3-2	TRBJ1-6	many	TGTGCCAGCAGCCAAGTAGACAGCATGAATTCACCCCTCCACTTT	CASSQVDSMNSPLHF
-	TRBV18	TRBJ1-3	-	TGTGCCAGCTCACCACAGGAGAACTCTGGAAACACCATATATTTT	CASSPQENSGNTIYF
-	TRBV4-2	TRBJ2-5	few	TGTGCCAGCAGCCAGGGAGGGGGACAAGAGACCCAGTACTTC	CASSQGGGQETQYF
-	TRBV5-4	TRBJ1-1	-	TGTGCCAGCAGCTTGAGTTTGCGGGGCAACACTGAAGCTTTCTTT	CASSLSLRGNTEAFF
-	TRBV12-3/TRBV12-4	TRBJ1-1	-	TGTGCCAGCAACCCGGGGATGAACACTGAAGCTTTCTTT	CASNPGMNTEAFF
-	TRBV12-3/TRBV12-4	TRBJ1-6	-	TGTGCCAGCAGTTTATCGGCGGAAACACCCCTCCACTTT	CASSLSAETPLHF
TRBD1	TRBV20-1	TRBJ2-5	-	TGCAGTGCTAGTCCGGGACAGGGGGTAGAAGAGACCCAGTACTTC	CSASPGQGVEETQYF
-	TRBV7-2	TRBJ2-7	many	TGTGCCAGCAGCCAACGGGAAGGGCCCCCCCACGAGCAGTACTTC	CASSQREGPPHEQYF
-	TRBV6-5	TRBJ1-2	-	TGTGCCAGCATTAAAACGGGGAGGGGAAATGGCTACACCTTC	CASIKTGRGNGYTF
-	TRBV19	TRBJ2-5	-	TGTGCCAGTAGACAAGCGGGAGAGACCCAGTACTTC	CASRQAGETQYF
TRBD2	TRBV18	TRBJ2-3	-	TGTGCCAGCTCACCACCAGGACTAGGATCGACAGATACGCAGTATTTT	CASSPPGLGSTDTQYF
TRBD1	TRBV5-1	TRBJ2-2	-	TGCGCCAGCAGTGGACAGGGGGCCAACACCGGGGAGCTGTTTTTT	CASSGQGANTGELFF
-	TRBV7-9	TRBJ1-3	few	TGTGCCAGCAGCTTCCTAGGCCAAGGAAACACCATATATTTT	CASSFLGQGNTIYF
TRBD1	TRBV14	TRBJ1-1	-	TGTGCCAGCAGCCAAGGACTGGGACAGGGGGTGGCTGAAGCTTTCTTT	CASSQGLGQGVAEAFF
-	TRBV5-8	TRBJ2-3	-	TGTGCCAGCAGCTTGGCTTCCTATACGCAGTATTTT	CASSLASYTQYF
TRBD2	TRBV15	TRBJ2-1	-	TGTGCCACCAGCAGAGAAGGGCTAGCGGGGGGGCCTGGGCAGTTCTTC	CATSREGLAGGPGQFF